One T cell receptor (beta chain) is described in this entry. V lost 6 bases to trimming and J lost 0 bases, with 11 bases between them. Germline lookup yields CDR1 LNHDA and CDR2 SQIVND (reference sequence). The CDR3 consists of 14 residues. These data belong to a study of blood T cell repertoires in COVID-19. Overall study context: In each case, the material was cDNA or gDNA derived from T cells, B-cell-depleted T cells, or PBMCs.

TCRdb keeps only in-frame clones here, not all; method: immunoSEQ multiplex PCR. The sample lists about 75,000 clones, 86% occurring once. The Seattle site enrolled patients during active infection and followed them longitudinally. This sequence joins TRBV19 and TRBJ1-2; a weak D match, TRBD1 (6 bases). Material for sequencing was peripheral blood. The source of this sequence is a man older than 75 with COVID-19, enrolled during active disease. The CDR3, as DNA: TGTGCCAGTAGACAAGGACAGTCTAACTATGGCTACACCTTC. Amino acids: CASRQGQSNYGYTF.